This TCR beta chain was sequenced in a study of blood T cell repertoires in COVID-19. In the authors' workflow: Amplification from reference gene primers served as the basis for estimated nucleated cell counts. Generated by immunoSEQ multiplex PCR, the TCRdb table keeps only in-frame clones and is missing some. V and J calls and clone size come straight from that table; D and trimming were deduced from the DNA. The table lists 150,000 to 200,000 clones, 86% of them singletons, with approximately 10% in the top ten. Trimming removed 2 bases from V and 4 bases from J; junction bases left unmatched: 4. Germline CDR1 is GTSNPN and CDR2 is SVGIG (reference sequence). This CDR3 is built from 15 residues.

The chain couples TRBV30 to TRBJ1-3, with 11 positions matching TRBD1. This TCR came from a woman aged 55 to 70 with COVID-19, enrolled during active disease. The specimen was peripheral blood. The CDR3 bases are TGTGCCTGGAGTCTCCGGACAGGGGGCGGAAACACCATATATTTT. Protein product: CAWSLRTGGGNTIYF.